These 32 T cell receptor beta chains share one sample of origin, sequenced in a study of cytomegalovirus exposure and HLA in healthy donors. Method: immunoSEQ multiplex PCR; TCRdb's copy keeps in-frame clones and lacks some. Among roughly 200,000 clones listed, about 81% were seen once. Sequencing was done on a sample of PBMCs. The receptors here all came from a young woman in good health and CMV-seronegative.

The V call is TRBV6-1, the J call TRBJ2-1; 8 bases are shared with TRBD1. Trimming removed 3 bases from V and 16 bases from J; junction bases left unmatched: 2. The CDR3 is 10 amino acids. CDR1 is MNHNS, CDR2 SASEGT, per germline. CDR3 nucleotides: TGTGCCAGCAGTGAGGACAGGGTATTCTTC. Translated: CASSEDRVFF.

The rearrangement links TRBV10-3 to TRBJ2-7; 7 bases fit TRBD2. The V segment lost 8 bases and the J segment 2 bases; nucleotides outside the gene matches: 3. CDR3 length: 12 amino acids. The V gene's germline CDR1 is ENHRY and CDR2 SYGVKD. CDR3 in amino acids: CAIGEGPYEQYF. Written as DNA, the CDR3 is TGTGCCATCGGGGAGGGTCCCTACGAGCAGTACTTC.

The genes are TRBV5-1 and TRBJ2-1, with 11 positions matching TRBD2. The germline V gene encodes CDR1 SGHRS and CDR2 YFSETQ. V lost 7 bases, J lost 8 bases, and 5 bases stayed unmatched. The CDR3 sequence is 13 residues long. CDR3 sequence: CASGSGGVYEQFF. In nucleotides, the CDR3 is TGCGCCAGCGGTAGCGGGGGGGTTTATGAGCAGTTCTTC. Together with reference TRBV5-1 and TRBJ2-1, the CDR3 gives the full variable domain: KAGVTQTPRYLIKTRGQQVTLSCSPISGHRSVSWYQQTPGQGLQFLFEYFSETQRNKGNFPGRFSGRQFSNSRSEMNVSTLELGDSALYLCASGSGGVYEQFFGPGTRLTVL.

Only a few counts were recorded for this clone. The V call is TRBV7-2, the J call TRBJ1-1, with D perhaps TRBD1 (5 bases). The CDR3 is 15 amino acids. Trimming cost V 2 bases and J 3 bases, with 13 bases left between them. In germline, CDR1 is SGHTA, CDR2 FQGNSA. The CDR3 region has the DNA TGTGCCAGCAGCTTAAGGCTCCGGGGGGACACTGAAGCTTTCTTT. Amino acids: CASSLRLRGDTEAFF.

This clone was detected once. The chain employs TRBV19 and TRBJ1-5, with a possible D match to TRBD1 (6 bases). This CDR3 is built from 16 residues. Germline V CDR1 and CDR2: LNHDA, SQIVND (reference sequence). V was clipped by 6 bases and J by 3 bases, with 18 bases between them. As DNA, the CDR3 is TGTGCCAGTAGCCACCGTTCTTTGGGGGCCAATCAGCCCCAGCATTTT. Translating gives CASSHRSLGANQPQHF.

V and J are TRBV19 and TRBJ1-4; tentatively, D is TRBD1 (5 bases). V gave up 6 bases and J gave up 0 bases, with 17 bases separating them. The CDR3 length is 17 residues. Germline CDR1 is LNHDA and CDR2 is SQIVND (reference sequence). The CDR3 here is CASRRSGTLTTNEKLFF. For the CDR3, the DNA is TGTGCCAGTAGGCGATCCGGGACTCTCACAACTAATGAAAAACTGTTTTTT.

This clone came up once. V gene TRBV11-2 combines with J gene TRBJ2-7; TRBD1 matches at 10 bases. J lost 4 bases, V lost 6 bases, and 3 bases had no gene match. Germline-derived CDR1 and CDR2 are SGHAT and FQNNGV. The length of the CDR3 is 13 residues. Here the CDR3 DNA reads TGTGCCAGCAGGCCGGGACAGGGGTACGAGCAGTACTTC. Its translation: CASRPGQGYEQYF.

The J gene is TRBJ2-7, the V gene TRBV5-6; the match to TRBD2 covers 10 bases. Trimming removed 0 bases from V and 2 bases from J; junction bases left unmatched: 8. The germline V gene encodes CDR1 SGHDT and CDR2 YYEEEE. The CDR3 totals 17 residues. As DNA, the CDR3 is TGTGCCAGCAGCTTGGCTAGCGGGGGCAAAACTGCCTACGAGCAGTACTTC. Its translation is CASSLASGGKTAYEQYF.

The sample holds many counts of this clone. The chain has TRBV10-1 and TRBJ1-2; 8 positions agree with TRBD1. CDR3 size: 14 residues. From germline, CDR1 is WNHNN and CDR2 SYGVQD (reference sequence). Losses at the gene ends were 11 bases for V and 4 bases for J; bases not matched to a gene: 12. Here the CDR3 reads CASHPGTGVYGYTF. The CDR3 coding sequence is TGCGCCTCACACCCCGGGACAGGCGTCTATGGCTACACCTTC.

This clone has more than one count but fewer than ten. The chain couples TRBV19 to TRBJ1-1; tentatively, D is TRBD1 (5 bases). Trimming shortened V by 3 bases and J by 1 base, and 6 bases separated the two germline ends. Germline CDR1 and CDR2: LNHDA and SQIVND (reference sequence). This CDR3 contains 13 residues. CDR3 protein: CASSMGPNTEAFF. The CDR3 DNA is TGTGCCAGTAGTATGGGGCCGAACACTGAAGCTTTCTTT.

This clone was detected only a few times. The chain carries TRBV30 and TRBJ1-4, with unresolved D. Germline V gene data show CDR1 as GTSNPN and CDR2 as SVGIG (reference sequence). This CDR3 comprises 12 residues. Trimming shortened V by 3 bases and J by 5 bases, and 7 bases separated the two germline ends. CDR3 sequence: CAWSALNEKLFF. The CDR3 bases are TGTGCCTGGAGCGCGTTAAATGAAAAACTGTTTTTT. Supplemented by reference TRBV30 and TRBJ1-4, the full variable domain reads SQTIHQWPATLVQPVGSPLSLECTVEGTSNPNLYWYRQAAGRGLQLLFYSVGIGQISSEVPQNLSASRPQDRQFILSSKKLLLSDSGFYLCAWSALNEKLFFGSGTQLSVL.

This chain links TRBV7-9 with TRBJ1-1; 7 nucleotides align to TRBD1. J gave up 3 bases and V 5 bases, and 12 bases lay outside the gene matches. This CDR3 is built from 16 residues. CDR1 SEHNR and CDR2 FQNEAQ come from the germline V gene (reference sequence). Here the CDR3 DNA reads TGTGCCAGCAGCGAGAGAGGCAGGGGGACGGACACTGAAGCTTTCTTT. The encoded protein is CASSERGRGTDTEAFF.

The V call is TRBV27, the J call TRBJ2-7; 8 positions match TRBD2. This CDR3 contains 17 residues. Germline CDR1 MNHEY, CDR2 SMNVEV (reference sequence). Trimming removed 0 bases from V and 2 bases from J; junction bases left unmatched: 9. This CDR3 is CASSLSGLGRGTYEQYF. The CDR3 region has the DNA TGTGCCAGCAGTTTATCAGGCCTCGGGAGGGGAACCTACGAGCAGTACTTC.

The gene calls are TRBV10-2 and TRBJ2-7, with 8 bases lining up with TRBD2. Trimming removed 10 bases from V and 7 bases from J; junction bases left unmatched: 15. This CDR3 region has 14 residues. Per the germline V gene, CDR1 is WSHSY and CDR2 is SAAADI. The CDR3 is CATQPTGGPREQYF. In DNA form, the CDR3 reads TGCGCCACCCAGCCCACGGGAGGGCCAAGGGAGCAGTACTTC.

This clone has a single count. This rearrangement joins TRBV5-6 to TRBJ2-7, with D uncertain. The germline V and J ends were trimmed by 1 base and 2 bases, with 7 bases remaining between them. The germline gives CDR1 SGHDT, CDR2 YYEEEE. This CDR3 is 13 amino acids long. The CDR3: CASSLSQAYEQYF. CDR3 sequence (DNA): TGTGCCAGCAGCTTGAGTCAGGCCTACGAGCAGTACTTC.

DNA for the CDR3: TGTGCCAGCAGCGTAGCCGCGGGGGGTGGAAACACCATATATTTT. Translated: CASSVAAGGGNTIYF. The chain combines TRBV9 with TRBJ1-3, with D maybe TRBD1 (5 bases). CDR3 length equals 15 residues. Trimming removed 0 bases from V and 3 bases from J, with 10 bases in between. CDR1 SGDLS and CDR2 YYNGEE come from the germline V gene.

This clone was counted a few times. The genes are TRBV19 and TRBJ1-5; D is perhaps TRBD1 (5 bases). The germline V gene has CDR1 LNHDA and CDR2 SQIVND (reference sequence). The V gene lost 3 bases and the J gene lost 2 bases, with 11 bases spanning the gap. The CDR3 extends over 15 amino acids. CDR3 sequence reads: CASSIRVRGNQPQHF. CDR3 nucleotide sequence: TGTGCCAGTAGTATCAGGGTTCGCGGCAATCAGCCCCAGCATTTT.

This sequence joins TRBV7-9 and TRBJ2-3, with D maybe TRBD1 (6 bases). V was cut by 6 bases and J by 2 bases, with 18 bases left in between. Germline CDR1 reads SEHNR; CDR2 reads FQNEAQ (reference sequence). The CDR3 runs to 16 residues. The CDR3: CASSPPPAGVTDTQYF. DNA of the CDR3: TGTGCCAGCAGTCCCCCCCCCGCAGGGGTCACAGATACGCAGTATTTT.

The V gene is TRBV11-2, the J gene TRBJ2-1; 10 positions agree with TRBD2. Germline V gives CDR1 SGHAT, CDR2 FQNNGV. This CDR3 is 16 amino acids long. J was trimmed by 4 bases and V by 1 base; bases with no gene match: 4. CDR3 coding DNA: TGTGCCAGCAGCTTAGTTGGTAGCGGGGGGTACAATGAGCAGTTCTTC. Translating it yields CASSLVGSGGYNEQFF.

The chain couples TRBV28 to TRBJ1-2, with D tentatively TRBD1 (6 bases). Between the trimmed V and J ends, which lost 4 bases and 7 bases, there was a span of 16 bases. From germline, CDR1 is MDHEN and CDR2 SYDVKM. The length of the CDR3 is 14 residues. CDR3: CASSSTGTESGYTF. As DNA, the CDR3 is TGTGCCAGCAGTTCAACAGGGACGGAAAGTGGCTACACCTTC.

This chain joins TRBV6-5 and TRBJ1-1, with 8 bases aligning to TRBD1. J was trimmed by 1 base and V by 7 bases; bases with no gene match: 5. This CDR3 comprises 14 residues. Germline CDR1 reads MNHEY; CDR2 reads SVGAGI. The CDR3 DNA reads as TGTGCCAGCACCTATGGGACAGGGAACACTGAAGCTTTCTTT. This translates into CASTYGTGNTEAFF.

CDR3: CASSFDREVGDEQYF. The DNA for the CDR3 is TGCGCCAGCAGCTTCGACAGGGAGGTAGGAGACGAGCAGTACTTC. This chain joins TRBV5-1 and TRBJ2-7; D is possibly TRBD1 (7 bases). The CDR3 sequence is 15 residues long. V shed 2 bases and J shed 5 bases, with 17 bases lying between them. Germline V gene data show CDR1 as SGHRS and CDR2 as YFSETQ.

The rearrangement joins TRBV18 to TRBJ1-4, with TRBD1 matching 7 bases. V was clipped by 4 bases and J by 4 bases; unmatched bases: 3. CDR1 is KGHSH and CDR2 is LQKENI in the germline V gene. The CDR3 loop spans 14 amino acids. DNA of the CDR3: TGTGCCAGCTCACGACAGGGCGGTAATGAAAAACTGTTTTTT. Translated: CASSRQGGNEKLFF. The variable domain in full, with the rest retrieved from reference TRBV18 and TRBJ1-4, is NAGVMQNPRHLVRRRGQEARLRCSPMKGHSHVYWYRQLPEEGLKFMVYLQKENIIDESGMPKERFSAEFPKEGPSILRIQQVVRGDSAAYFCASSRQGGNEKLFFGSGTQLSVL.

Only one count was recorded for this clone. The chain combines TRBV2 with TRBJ2-3; TRBD2 matches at 15 bases. Trimming at V came to 5 bases and at J to 10 bases, leaving 13 bases not matched to a gene. The germline gives CDR1 SNHLY, CDR2 FYNNEI. CDR3 length equals 17 residues. CDR3 sequence: CASSPGLAGGRQKPQYF. DNA for the CDR3: TGTGCCAGCAGTCCGGGACTAGCGGGGGGCCGTCAAAAGCCGCAGTATTTT.

The rearrangement links TRBV30 to TRBJ1-5; D unclear. V was trimmed by 4 bases and J by 7 bases, leaving 14 bases between them. This CDR3 comprises 13 residues. Germline CDR1 reads GTSNPN; CDR2 reads SVGIG (reference sequence). The CDR3 spells CAWMRRGQQPQHF. The CDR3 DNA reads TGTGCCTGGATGAGAAGAGGGCAACAGCCCCAGCATTTT.

The chain links TRBV9 to TRBJ1-4; D possibly corresponds to TRBD1 (5 bases). The ends were cut back, 4 bases at V and 7 bases at J, with 11 bases in the middle. Germline V CDR1 and CDR2: SGDLS, YYNGEE. This CDR3 has 13 residues. For the CDR3, the DNA is TGTGCCAGCAGCCCCATGGGGGGTGAAAAACTGTTTTTT. This codes for CASSPMGGEKLFF.

The V and J genes are TRBV28 and TRBJ1-2; 8 positions match TRBD1. Losses at the gene ends were 3 bases for V and 3 bases for J; bases not matched to a gene: 9. CDR3 length: 16 amino acids. Per the germline V gene, CDR1 is MDHEN and CDR2 is SYDVKM. CDR3 nucleotides: TGTGCCAGCAGTTTCCAGGGGGCCGCGTTCGACTATGGCTACACCTTC. This sequence encodes CASSFQGAAFDYGYTF.

The V call is TRBV7-9, the J call TRBJ2-7, with D unresolved. Germline V CDR1 and CDR2: SEHNR, FQNEAQ (reference sequence). The CDR3 is made up of 14 amino acids. V was cut by 5 bases and J by 8 bases, with 19 bases left in between. CDR3 sequence: CASSRPSGLEKQYF. Here the CDR3 DNA reads TGTGCCAGCAGCCGTCCTTCAGGCTTGGAAAAGCAGTACTTC.

In this sample, this clone turned up once. This chain connects TRBV5-4 to TRBJ1-6; D might be TRBD1 (6 bases). Germline V lookup: CDR1 SGHNT, CDR2 YYREEE (reference sequence). Trimming removed 4 bases from V and 9 bases from J, with 17 bases in between. The CDR3 totals 15 residues. The CDR3 reads CASSQGHPQGSPLHF. CDR3 coding DNA: TGTGCCAGCAGCCAGGGACATCCCCAGGGTTCACCCCTCCACTTT.

This chain connects TRBV18 to TRBJ2-2; the D gene is possibly TRBD1 (5 bases). Trimming shortened V by 2 bases and J by 4 bases, and 17 bases separated the two germline ends. Germline CDR1 reads KGHSH; CDR2 reads LQKENI. This CDR3 region has 17 residues. CDR3 region: CASSPADNGPATGELFF. CDR3 bases: TGTGCCAGCTCACCAGCGGACAATGGGCCCGCCACCGGGGAGCTGTTTTTT.

J is TRBJ1-6 and V is TRBV2; 7 bases match TRBD1. The V gene's germline CDR1 is SNHLY and CDR2 FYNNEI. The V and J ends lost 8 bases and 6 bases, in that order; junction bases with no gene match: 7. The CDR3 spans 14 residues. Written as DNA, the CDR3 is TGTGCCAGCCAGACAGGGACTTTTAATTCACCCCTCCACTTT. This codes for CASQTGTFNSPLHF.

The chain links TRBV7-7 to TRBJ2-5, with 14 bases lining up with TRBD2. CDR1 and CDR2 (germline): SSHAT, FNYEAQ (reference sequence). The CDR3 contains 16 residues. Trimming removed 3 bases from V and 2 bases from J; junction bases left unmatched: 2. The CDR3: CASSLGLAGAQETQYF. The CDR3 coding sequence is TGTGCCAGCAGCTTGGGACTAGCGGGAGCTCAAGAGACCCAGTACTTC.